The source of this TCR beta chain is a study of response to subunit inactivated influenza vaccine. Using its own MiXCR run on the RT-PCR reads, TCRdb lists one record per CDR3 protein. This table holds around 600,000 distinct CDR3 sequences, roughly 10% found once. The CDR3 length is 11 residues. Germline-derived CDR1 and CDR2 are DFQATT and SNEGSKA (reference sequence). V was clipped by 7 bases and J by 2 bases, with 7 bases between them. This clonotype was picked up a small number of times. These sequences were also reported in another study, on T cells expressing NK-cell markers. Per that paper: UMIs were included in TCR beta cDNA generated by 5'RACE template switching. Several experiments employed an anti-gamma-delta TCR antibody to confine sorting to alpha-beta TCR T cells.

The clonotype originates from a man aged 50 or older who received an inactivated influenza vaccine. The chain has TRBV20-1 and TRBJ2-3; D is undetermined. The sample in question was PBMCs from blood, obtained on the day of vaccination. In nucleotides, the CDR3 is TGCAGTGGACGGATCACAGATACGCAGTATTTT. Protein: CSGRITDTQYF.